The 26 T cell receptor beta chains below all came from one sample that was sequenced in a study of human T cells and chemical hapten exposure. A single record per CDR3 protein comes from TCRdb applying MiXCR to the RACE reads. The sample contains around 75,000 distinct CDR3 sequences, 10% to 13% of which appear only once. Time point described: patch test 2, 6 weeks after DPC sensitization. As for treatment: therapeutic diphenylcyclopropenone sensitization with weekly scalp DPC. The sequenced sample was whole blood, obtained in connection with sensitization to the hapten diphenylcyclopropenone (DPC). The receptors originated from a woman between 45 and 60 years old with alopecia areata. Some clones in this sample may be carry-over from other donors' samples.

This clonotype showed up many times. The rearrangement joins TRBV9 to TRBJ2-2, with D possibly being TRBD1 (6 bases). Germline V gives CDR1 SGDLS, CDR2 YYNGEE. V was trimmed by 4 bases and J by 5 bases, leaving 15 bases between them. The CDR3 is 15 residues long. The CDR3 bases are TGTGCCAGCAGCACCAGGGACACCCTAACCGGGGAGCTGTTTTTT. Its translation is CASSTRDTLTGELFF.

This clonotype was seen ten or more times. The chain links TRBV7-6 to TRBJ2-7; 7 nucleotides match TRBD2. V shed 1 base, J shed 2 bases, and the junction held 8 bases outside the gene matches. The CDR3 has 16 residues. The V gene's germline CDR1 is SGHVS and CDR2 FNYEAQ. The CDR3 DNA is TGTGCCAGCAGCTTAGTAATTCTAGCGGCACCCTACGAGCAGTACTTC. Residues: CASSLVILAAPYEQYF.

This clonotype was found many times. V and J are TRBV18 and TRBJ2-3; D ambiguous. Trimming pared 3 bases from V and 1 base from J, leaving 2 bases between. CDR1 and CDR2 from the germline V gene are KGHSH and LQKENI. This CDR3 has 12 amino acids. The CDR3 DNA sequence: TGTGCCAGCTCACCTGGCACAGATACGCAGTATTTT. Protein sequence: CASSPGTDTQYF.

There are many counts of this clonotype. The V gene is TRBV12-3 or TRBV12-4, the J gene TRBJ1-1, with TRBD1 as a possible D gene (5 bases). V was cut by 5 bases and J by 4 bases, with 14 bases left in between. CDR3 length: 14 residues. In DNA form, the CDR3 reads TGTGCCAGCAGTCCGCTCCAGGGAATCACTGAAGCTTTCTTT. This gives the protein CASSPLQGITEAFF.

This clonotype was recorded at least ten times. This chain connects TRBV2 to TRBJ2-1, with 9 bases that match TRBD2. After removal of 6 bases from V and 10 bases from J, the junction contained 4 bases not matched to a gene. This CDR3 comprises 12 residues. Looked up from germline, CDR1 is SNHLY and CDR2 is FYNNEI. The CDR3 protein is CASRVAGDEQFF. The CDR3 region has the DNA TGTGCCAGCAGAGTAGCGGGAGACGAGCAGTTCTTC. Drawing the rest from reference TRBV2 and TRBJ2-1, the complete variable domain is EPEVTQTPSHQVTQMGQEVILRCVPISNHLYFYWYRQILGQKVEFLVSFYNNEISEKSEIFDDQFSVERPDGSNFTLKIRSTKLEDSAMYFCASRVAGDEQFFGPGTRLTVL.

This clonotype was counted at least ten times. The chain links TRBV18 to TRBJ1-1; D not certain. V lost 0 bases and J lost 2, with 16 bases in between. The CDR3 runs 17 residues. The germline CDR1 and CDR2 sequences are KGHSH and LQKENI. The CDR3 sequence is CASSPPLAFKPNTEAFF. CDR3 bases: TGTGCCAGCTCACCACCGCTGGCTTTTAAACCCAACACTGAAGCTTTCTTT.

This clonotype was recorded many times. The chain carries TRBV20-1 and TRBJ2-7; 8 bases align to TRBD1. The V and J ends lost 5 bases and 0 bases, in that order; junction bases with no gene match: 6. There are 14 residues in the CDR3. CDR1 DFQATT and CDR2 SNEGSKA come from the germline V gene (reference sequence). The CDR3 region has the DNA TGCAGTGCTTTGGACAGGGAGAGCTCCTACGAGCAGTACTTC. Protein product: CSALDRESSYEQYF.

This clonotype was found many times. The rearrangement links TRBV20-1 to TRBJ2-7; 9 bases match TRBD1. Unmatched junction bases numbered 0, after V lost 3 bases and J lost 3 bases. The CDR3 length is 12 residues. Germline values: CDR1 DFQATT, CDR2 SNEGSKA (reference sequence). The CDR3 region has the DNA TGCAGTGCTAGGACAGGGGGCTACGAGCAGTACTTC. Translated: CSARTGGYEQYF.

The chain uses TRBV20-1 and TRBJ2-5; D unclear. The CDR3 is made up of 13 amino acids. Germline V gene lookup returns CDR1 DFQATT and CDR2 SNEGSKA (reference sequence). Between the trimmed V and J ends, which lost 2 bases and 3 bases, there was a span of 10 bases. The CDR3 region has the DNA TGCAGTGCTAGAAATAACGAGAAAGAGACCCAGTACTTC. Its translation: CSARNNEKETQYF.

In its sample, this clonotype was seen many times. The chain is built from TRBV7-9 and TRBJ2-7, with TRBD2 matching over 9 bases. This CDR3 has 14 amino acids. The ends lost 1 base at V and 6 bases at J; junction bases unmatched: 4. Germline values: CDR1 SEHNR, CDR2 FQNEAQ (reference sequence). CDR3 in DNA: TGTGCCAGCAGCTTAGTGATTAGCGGGAGCGAGCAGTACTTC. This gives the protein CASSLVISGSEQYF.

This clonotype was detected a few times. This chain uses TRBV6-6 with TRBJ2-5; a possible D gene is TRBD1 (6 bases). This CDR3 spans 13 amino acids. CDR1 is MNHNY and CDR2 is SVGAGI in the germline V gene (reference sequence). V shed 6 bases and J shed 5 bases, with 13 bases lying between them. DNA of the CDR3: TGTGCCAGCAGGACTACAGGGCTCGAGACCCAGTACTTC. This sequence encodes CASRTTGLETQYF.

This clonotype was recorded many times. CDR3 residues: CASSLGSRLSVGKQYF. The CDR3 coding sequence is TGTGCCAGCAGCTTAGGTAGCCGACTCTCAGTGGGGAAGCAGTATTTT. V usage is TRBV7-6 and J usage is TRBJ2-3; D gene unclear. This CDR3 has 16 amino acids. V was pared by 1 base and J by 11 bases, with 22 bases between. The germline V gene has CDR1 SGHVS and CDR2 FNYEAQ.

This chain uses TRBV5-5 with TRBJ2-3; 7 bases are shared with TRBD2. CDR1 SGHKS and CDR2 YYEKEE come from the germline V gene (reference sequence). The trim removed 3 bases at V and 0 bases at J, leaving 7 bases unmatched. The CDR3 is 16 amino acids. CDR3 sequence: CASSWAGDWSTDTQYF. CDR3 nucleotide sequence: TGTGCCAGCAGCTGGGCGGGGGACTGGAGCACAGATACGCAGTATTTT. The full variable domain, in which reference TRBV5-5 and TRBJ2-3 provide the parts outside the CDR3, is DAGVTQSPTHLIKTRGQQVTLRCSPISGHKSVSWYQQVLGQGPQFIFQYYEKEERGRGNFPDRFSARQFPNYSSELNVNALLLGDSALYLCASSWAGDWSTDTQYFGPGTRLTVL.

The chain carries TRBV5-1 and TRBJ2-7; tentatively, D is TRBD1 or TRBD2 (5 bases each). The CDR3 spans 18 residues. Trimming removed 3 bases from V and 3 bases from J, with 25 bases in between. The V gene's germline CDR1 is SGHRS and CDR2 YFSETQ. This CDR3 reads CASSSSGATRGNRYEQYF. The CDR3 nucleotides read TGCGCCAGCAGCTCCTCCGGGGCCACTAGGGGTAATCGCTACGAGCAGTACTTC.

The chain recombines TRBV6-2 or TRBV6-3 with TRBJ1-6, with D possibly being TRBD1 (6 bases). The germline gives CDR1 MNHEY, CDR2 SVGEGT. V lost 3 bases and J 6 bases, leaving 21 bases between the germline ends. The CDR3 has 18 amino acids. CDR3 sequence: CASSYQSGADHRNSPLHF. CDR3 DNA: TGTGCCAGCAGTTATCAGTCAGGGGCGGATCATCGTAATTCACCCCTCCACTTT.

This clonotype was observed a few times. The genes are TRBV10-2 and TRBJ2-2, with D unclear. The CDR3 is made up of 12 amino acids. V dropped 6 bases and J dropped 4 bases, with 6 bases sitting between them. The germline V gene encodes CDR1 WSHSY and CDR2 SAAADI. The CDR3 nucleotides read TGCGCCAGCAGCAGAATCACCGGGGAGCTGTTTTTT. As protein: CASSRITGELFF.

This clonotype was counted at least ten times. The CDR3 DNA reads TGCAGCGCCTCGAGTAGGCCCTCCGGGGAGCTGTTTTTT. Protein: CSASSRPSGELFF. The chain carries TRBV29-1 and TRBJ2-2, with D uncertain. Deletions cut 7 bases from V and 6 bases from J, with 15 bases between. The CDR3 sequence is 13 residues long. Germline CDR1 is SQVTM and CDR2 is ANQGSEA.

This chain uses TRBV12-3 or TRBV12-4 with TRBJ2-1; possible D gene TRBD2, 6 bases. The germline V and J ends were trimmed by 4 bases and 1 base, with 11 bases remaining between them. The CDR3 has 15 residues. CDR3 in DNA: TGTGCCAGCAGTTGGAGCGGGCCTTCCTACAATGAGCAGTTCTTC. Translating gives CASSWSGPSYNEQFF.

The V and J genes are TRBV5-1 and TRBJ1-2; no clear D gene. Germline assignment: CDR1 SGHRS and CDR2 YFSETQ. V was cut by 4 bases and J by 0 bases, with 10 bases left in between. The CDR3 is made up of 14 amino acids. CDR3 loop: CASSPEQSNYGYTF. CDR3 coding DNA: TGCGCCAGCAGCCCGGAACAGTCTAACTATGGCTACACCTTC.

This chain connects TRBV20-1 to TRBJ2-7, with no clear D. Per the germline V gene, CDR1 is DFQATT and CDR2 is SNEGSKA (reference sequence). V shed 6 bases and J shed 3 bases, with 18 bases lying between them. CDR3 length: 14 residues. The CDR3 is CSAGSRSRDYEQYF. CDR3 nucleotides: TGCAGTGCAGGGTCGCGATCGCGCGACTACGAGCAGTACTTC.

This clonotype was picked up many times. This chain uses TRBV2 with TRBJ2-1; 9 bases match TRBD2. V was pared by 4 bases and J by 9 bases, with 13 bases of the junction left unmatched. Germline CDR1 is SNHLY and CDR2 is FYNNEI. The CDR3 is 16 amino acids. The CDR3 reads CASSVSLAGAVGEQFF. The DNA for the CDR3 is TGTGCCAGCAGTGTATCATTAGCGGGAGCTGTGGGTGAGCAGTTCTTC.

This clonotype occurred many times. The gene calls are TRBV5-1 and TRBJ1-1; 7 bases map to TRBD1. This CDR3 comprises 13 residues. Germline CDR1 is SGHRS and CDR2 is YFSETQ. With 0 bases clipped from V and 7 bases from J, the junction kept 3 bases outside the gene matches. The CDR3 bases are TGCGCCAGCAGCTTGGGACAGGGTCTTGAAGCTTTCTTT. This translates into CASSLGQGLEAFF.

Ten or more counts support this clonotype. This chain joins TRBV14 and TRBJ2-1; D might be TRBD1 (6 bases). V lost 3 bases and J 2 bases, leaving 11 bases between the germline ends. Germline CDR1 reads SGHDN; CDR2 reads FVKESK. This CDR3 is built from 15 residues. The CDR3 protein is CASSQNYRAYNEQFF. The CDR3, as DNA: TGTGCCAGCAGCCAGAATTACAGGGCCTACAATGAGCAGTTCTTC.

V and J are TRBV29-1 and TRBJ2-1, with 7 bases lining up with TRBD2. Per the germline V gene, CDR1 is SQVTM and CDR2 is ANQGSEA. CDR3 length equals 12 residues. The CDR3 sequence is CSFIAGYNEQFF. The CDR3 nucleotides are TGCAGTTTCATAGCGGGTTACAATGAGCAGTTCTTC.

There are many counts of this clonotype. The chain combines TRBV11-2 with TRBJ2-1; TRBD1 matches at 9 bases. Germline V gene sequence: CDR1 SGHAT, CDR2 FQNNGV. V trimming: 5 bases; J trimming: 8 bases; junction bases outside the gene matches: 16. CDR3 length: 17 amino acids. The CDR3 is CASSRSTGGGMLDEQFF. CDR3 nucleotide sequence: TGTGCCAGCAGCCGAAGTACAGGGGGCGGAATGTTGGATGAGCAGTTCTTC.

This chain joins TRBV7-8 and TRBJ2-5; 16 positions agree with TRBD2. This CDR3 has 17 residues. Losses at the gene ends were 5 bases for V and 1 base for J; bases not matched to a gene: 4. In germline, CDR1 is SGHVS, CDR2 FQNEAQ. In nucleotides, the CDR3 is TGTGCCAGCAGCCGCGGGACTAGCGGGAGGGGCCAAGAGACCCAGTACTTC. As protein: CASSRGTSGRGQETQYF.